Each of the 23 T cell receptor beta chains below was sequenced from the same sample in a study of T-cell memory formation after mild COVID-19. TCRdb itself ran the 5' RACE reads through MiXCR, one entry per CDR3 protein. This table holds hundreds of thousands of distinct CDR3 sequences, less than 20% found once. Sequencing input: PBMCs or a T cell subset sorted from them (not recorded which). These receptors were obtained from an adult woman who had mild COVID-19 (a few samples of this study predate the infection). Cell type and time point are not known.

The V gene is TRBV7-3, the J gene TRBJ2-5; D remains ambiguous. V lost 0 bases to trimming and J lost 1 base, with 3 bases between them. CDR3 length: 13 residues. Looked up from germline, CDR1 is SGHTA and CDR2 is FQGTGA. For the CDR3, the DNA is TGTGCCAGCAGCTTAACGTTCCAAGAGACCCAGTACTTC. This sequence encodes CASSLTFQETQYF.

This clonotype was seen repeatedly, ten times or more. This chain connects TRBV25-1 to TRBJ2-7; a possible D gene is TRBD1 (6 bases). Trimming stripped 2 bases from V and 6 bases from J, with 14 bases between. Looked up from germline, CDR1 is MGHDK and CDR2 is SYGVNS. The CDR3 totals 14 residues. The CDR3 nucleotides read TGTGCCAGCAGTGAAGGTGGGGACACCCTCGAGCAGTACTTC. Amino acid sequence: CASSEGGDTLEQYF.

In nucleotides, the CDR3 is TGCGCCAGCAGCAGCGGGACCCCCGCTGGGGCCAACGTCCTGACTTTC. As protein: CASSSGTPAGANVLTF. The chain links TRBV5-1 to TRBJ2-6; 7 bases are a match to TRBD2. Germline V gene lookup returns CDR1 SGHRS and CDR2 YFSETQ. Trimming removed 4 bases from V and 2 bases from J; junction bases left unmatched: 6. CDR3 length equals 16 residues.

This clonotype was observed a few times. This chain uses TRBV6-1 with TRBJ1-2; no firm D call. The CDR3 is 16 amino acids. CDR1 and CDR2 (germline): MNHNS, SASEGT. The V end was cut by 6 bases, the J end by 0 bases, with 17 bases between. The CDR3 sequence: CASSDLGSQANYGYTF. The CDR3 DNA sequence: TGTGCCAGCAGCGACTTGGGGTCTCAGGCTAACTATGGCTACACCTTC.

In this sample, this clonotype turned up many times. In DNA form, the CDR3 reads TGTGCCAGCAGCTTAGGACAGGTCGGGGAGACCCAGTACTTC. Protein sequence: CASSLGQVGETQYF. The chain recombines TRBV7-8 with TRBJ2-5; tentatively, D is TRBD1 (6 bases). V was shortened by 1 base and J by 5 bases, with 11 bases between the two germline ends. The germline V gene encodes CDR1 SGHVS and CDR2 FQNEAQ. The CDR3 has 14 amino acids.

This clonotype was recorded many times. The chain recombines TRBV12-3 or TRBV12-4 with TRBJ2-5, with D perhaps TRBD1 (6 bases). The V end was cut by 6 bases, the J end by 3 bases, with 23 bases between. The CDR3 is 17 residues long. The CDR3 nucleotides read TGTGCCAGCAGCCTAATGGGGGCCCGGGACGGCAAAGAGACCCAGTACTTC. It translates to CASSLMGARDGKETQYF.

In this sample, this clonotype turned up many times. This chain joins TRBV12-3 or TRBV12-4 and TRBJ2-7, with D perhaps being TRBD1 or TRBD2 (5 bases each). This CDR3 has 14 residues. Trimming pared 1 base from V and 1 base from J, leaving 8 bases between. In nucleotides, the CDR3 is TGTGCCAGCAGTTTAGGAGGGGAGTCCTACGAGCAGTACTTC. The encoded protein is CASSLGGESYEQYF.

The chain links TRBV30 to TRBJ1-2; D is ambiguous. The V and J ends lost 0 bases and 8 bases respectively, with 16 bases between them. This CDR3 spans 14 amino acids. Germline lookup yields CDR1 GTSNPN and CDR2 SVGIG (reference sequence). CDR3 residues: CAWSVGQAYRGYTF. CDR3 bases: TGTGCCTGGAGTGTTGGGCAGGCTTATCGAGGCTACACCTTC.

This clonotype has more than one count but fewer than ten. V is TRBV5-6 and J is TRBJ2-5; the match to TRBD2 covers 14 bases. Per the germline V gene, CDR1 is SGHDT and CDR2 is YYEEEE. V lost 1 base and J lost 2; bases outside the gene matches: 4. CDR3 length: 17 amino acids. The CDR3 DNA is TGTGCCAGCAGCTTGAGACTAGCGGGGGGGAGGCAAGAGACCCAGTACTTC. The encoded protein is CASSLRLAGGRQETQYF.

This clonotype was detected a few times. The chain couples TRBV2 to TRBJ2-3; 10 bases align to TRBD2. The CDR3 covers 16 residues. V lost 1 base, J lost 6 bases, and 7 bases stayed unmatched. Looked up from germline, CDR1 is SNHLY and CDR2 is FYNNEI. The CDR3 protein is CASSEGLAGGMDTQYF. The CDR3 region has the DNA TGTGCCAGCAGTGAAGGATTAGCGGGGGGCATGGATACGCAGTATTTT. Using reference TRBV2 and TRBJ2-3 for the parts outside the CDR3, the full variable domain is EPEVTQTPSHQVTQMGQEVILRCVPISNHLYFYWYRQILGQKVEFLVSFYNNEISEKSEIFDDQFSVERPDGSNFTLKIRSTKLEDSAMYFCASSEGLAGGMDTQYFGPGTRLTVL.

The CDR3 protein is CASTPQPATNYGYTF. The DNA of the CDR3 is TGTGCCAGCACTCCGCAACCAGCGACAAACTATGGCTACACCTTC. The chain combines TRBV6-1 with TRBJ1-2; D remains ambiguous. Trimming cost V 7 bases and J 2 bases, with 17 bases left between them. Per germline, CDR1 MNHNS and CDR2 SASEGT. The CDR3 contains 15 residues.

The chain's CDR3 is CASSPPGQQNTEAFF. The DNA for the CDR3 is TGTGCCAGCTCACCGCCAGGACAGCAGAACACTGAAGCTTTCTTT. The rearrangement uses TRBV18 and TRBJ1-1; D may be TRBD1 (6 bases). The CDR3 totals 15 residues. CDR1 and CDR2 from the germline V gene are KGHSH and LQKENI. The V gene lost 3 bases and the J gene lost 1 base, with 12 bases spanning the gap.

The rearrangement joins TRBV6-5 to TRBJ2-3; 9 nucleotides match TRBD2. Trimming took 7 bases from V and 3 from J; bases not matched to a gene: 2. CDR1 and CDR2 from the germline V gene are MNHEY and SVGAGI. The CDR3 extends over 13 amino acids. The CDR3 loop reads CASKAGGTDTQYF. The CDR3 DNA sequence: TGTGCCAGCAAGGCGGGAGGGACAGATACGCAGTATTTT.

Only a few counts were recorded for this clonotype. The chain joins TRBV5-6 to TRBJ1-2; D ambiguous. The CDR3 consists of 13 residues. Germline loops: CDR1 SGHDT, CDR2 YYEEEE. Deletions cut 6 bases from V and 4 bases from J, with 13 bases between. CDR3 nucleotide sequence: TGTGCCAGCACCCCCTGGGCGGTCTATGGCTACACCTTC. This gives the protein CASTPWAVYGYTF.

This clonotype occurred a few times. The chain links TRBV7-9 to TRBJ2-3; D could derive from TRBD1 or TRBD2 (6 bases each). The CDR3 consists of 16 residues. The germline V gene encodes CDR1 SEHNR and CDR2 FQNEAQ (reference sequence). The V and J ends lost 5 bases and 1 base respectively, with 16 bases between them. CDR3 in amino acids: CASSRAPGAGTDTQYF. The CDR3 DNA is TGTGCCAGCAGCAGGGCACCGGGGGCCGGCACAGATACGCAGTATTTT.

In this sample, this clonotype turned up a few times. The chain combines TRBV20-1 with TRBJ1-2, with 7 bases lining up with TRBD1. Per germline, CDR1 DFQATT and CDR2 SNEGSKA (reference sequence). After removal of 0 bases from V and 7 bases from J, the junction contained 11 bases not matched to a gene. The CDR3 is 15 amino acids. CDR3 region: CSARDFRGAYRGYTF. CDR3 DNA sequence: TGCAGTGCTAGAGATTTCAGGGGGGCGTACCGTGGCTACACCTTC.

The chain uses TRBV11-3 and TRBJ2-1, with 14 bases identical to TRBD2. The CDR3 loop spans 19 amino acids. Germline V CDR1 and CDR2: SGHNT, YENEEA. The trim removed 0 bases at V and 0 bases at J, leaving 4 bases unmatched. The DNA for the CDR3 is TGTGCCAGCAGCTTAGACGGGACTAGCGGGGGACGCTCCTACAATGAGCAGTTCTTC. It yields the protein CASSLDGTSGGRSYNEQFF. Full variable domain (rest looked up from reference TRBV11-3 and TRBJ2-1): EAGVVQSPRYKIIEKKQPVAFWCNPISGHNTLYWYLQNLGQGPELLIRYENEEAVDDSQLPKDRFSAERLKGVDSTLKIQPAELGDSAVYLCASSLDGTSGGRSYNEQFFGPGTRLTVL.

Ten or more counts support this clonotype. The gene calls are TRBV30 and TRBJ1-2; 11 bases agree with TRBD1. This CDR3 comprises 15 residues. Germline V lookup: CDR1 GTSNPN, CDR2 SVGIG (reference sequence). The V segment lost 4 bases and the J segment 6 bases; nucleotides outside the gene matches: 10. CDR3 amino acids: CAWMDRGRIRDGYTF. The CDR3 nucleotides are TGTGCCTGGATGGACAGGGGGCGCATCAGGGATGGCTACACCTTC.

CDR3: CATSAFGGLAGQTDTQYF. CDR3 coding DNA: TGTGCCACCAGTGCCTTCGGCGGGCTAGCGGGACAAACAGATACGCAGTATTTT. The rearrangement joins TRBV24-1 to TRBJ2-3, with 9 bases matching TRBD2. Germline V lookup: CDR1 KGHDR, CDR2 SFDVKD. Losses at the gene ends were 5 bases for V and 3 bases for J; bases not matched to a gene: 14. This CDR3 region has 18 residues.

V gene TRBV30 combines with J gene TRBJ2-3, with a tentative D call TRBD2 (6 bases). V was trimmed by 3 bases and J by 2 bases, leaving 15 bases between them. Germline CDR1 reads GTSNPN; CDR2 reads SVGIG (reference sequence). The CDR3 sequence is 15 residues long. Here the CDR3 DNA reads TGTGCCTGGAGCGCCGGTAGCGGATACACAGATACGCAGTATTTT. Protein product: CAWSAGSGYTDTQYF. The full variable domain, completed using reference TRBV30 and TRBJ2-3, is SQTIHQWPATLVQPVGSPLSLECTVEGTSNPNLYWYRQAAGRGLQLLFYSVGIGQISSEVPQNLSASRPQDRQFILSSKKLLLSDSGFYLCAWSAGSGYTDTQYFGPGTRLTVL.

There are a few counts of this clonotype. The rearrangement links TRBV5-1 to TRBJ1-1; 7 nucleotides line up with TRBD1. The trim removed 3 bases at V and 0 bases at J, leaving 2 bases unmatched. CDR1 SGHRS and CDR2 YFSETQ come from the germline V gene. The CDR3 runs to 14 residues. DNA of the CDR3: TGCGCCAGCAGCTGGGACAGAATGAACACTGAAGCTTTCTTT. The encoded protein is CASSWDRMNTEAFF.

This clonotype was observed a handful of times. This chain joins TRBV18 and TRBJ2-7; D is perhaps TRBD1 (5 bases). This CDR3 region has 15 residues. Germline values: CDR1 KGHSH, CDR2 LQKENI. Trimming left V 1 base short and J 1 base short, with 11 bases between. The CDR3: CASSPRQGFSYEQYF. CDR3 DNA: TGTGCCAGCTCACCACGGCAGGGCTTTTCCTACGAGCAGTACTTC.

The chain couples TRBV7-2 to TRBJ1-1; TRBD1 matches 8 bases. The CDR3 runs to 15 residues. Germline CDR1 SGHTA, CDR2 FQGNSA. Trimming cost V 2 bases and J 6 bases; bases outside gene matches: 8. The CDR3: CASSLTLQGVAEAFF. The CDR3 DNA sequence: TGTGCCAGCAGCTTAACCTTACAGGGGGTCGCTGAAGCTTTCTTT. The variable domain in full, with the rest retrieved from reference TRBV7-2 and TRBJ1-1, is GAGVSQSPSNKVTEKGKDVELRCDPISGHTALYWYRQSLGQGLEFLIYFQGNSAPDKSGLPSDRFSAERTGGSVSTLTIQRTQQEDSAVYLCASSLTLQGVAEAFFGQGTRLTVV.